A selection of T cell receptor beta chains follows, all from one sample in a study of blood T cell repertoires in COVID-19. The assay was immunoSEQ multiplex PCR, and TCRdb's table has in-frame clones only and misses some. The sample has over 50,000 clones; about 80% are singletons. The sequencing input was peripheral blood. The receptors come from a human donor in a cohort sampled during active COVID-19. CDR3s include the opening cysteine and the closing phenylalanine or tryptophan. A D gene is named only where the DNA matches it firmly. Rows give clone size only sometimes, using once, few, many, or a class for an expanded clone.

J: TRBJ1-4; V: TRBV6-6; size: -; D: -; DNA: TGTGCCAGAGGGGTTAATGAAAAACTGTTTTTT; CDR3: CARGVNEKLFF
J: TRBJ2-5; V: TRBV6-8; size: -; D: -; DNA: TGTGCCAGCAACAAGACCGGCGGGGAAGAGACCCAGTACTTC; CDR3: CASNKTGGEETQYF
J: TRBJ2-3; V: TRBV6-5; size: -; D: TRBD2; DNA: TGTGCCAGCAGTCCCGAGGGACTAGCCACAGATACGCAGTATTTT; CDR3: CASSPEGLATDTQYF
J: TRBJ1-1; V: TRBV2; size: -; D: TRBD1; DNA: TGTGCCAGCTCGGAGGGGGCGCGGACTGAAGCTTTCTTT; CDR3: CASSEGARTEAFF
J: TRBJ2-3; V: TRBV9; size: -; D: TRBD2; DNA: TGTGCCAGCAGCGTAGCGGCTAGCGGGGGCCTTAGCACAGATACGCAGTATTTT; CDR3: CASSVAASGGLSTDTQYF
J: TRBJ2-5; V: TRBV7-3; size: once; D: TRBD1; DNA: TGTGCCAGCGGACCAGGGGGAGAGACCCAGTACTTC; CDR3: CASGPGGETQYF
J: TRBJ2-3; V: TRBV5-1; size: -; D: -; DNA: TGCGCCAGCAGCGGTACTAGGGCAGATACGCAGTATTTT; CDR3: CASSGTRADTQYF
J: TRBJ1-2; V: TRBV5-1; size: -; D: -; DNA: TGCGCCAGCAGCACCGGACAAGGAAACTATGGCTACACCTTC; CDR3: CASSTGQGNYGYTF
J: TRBJ1-4; V: TRBV19; size: -; D: TRBD1; DNA: TGTGCCAGTAGTGTTGACAGGGGATTCGGTGAAAAACTGTTTTTT; CDR3: CASSVDRGFGEKLFF
J: TRBJ2-2; V: TRBV7-9; size: once; D: -; DNA: TGTGCCAGCTCATGGGTTCAGGGCGGGGAGCTGTTTTTT; CDR3: CASSWVQGGELFF
J: TRBJ2-7; V: TRBV4-3; size: -; D: -; DNA: TGCGCCAGCAGCCCGGCGAGCGGACCCTCCTACGAGCAGTACTTC; CDR3: CASSPASGPSYEQYF
J: TRBJ1-6; V: TRBV7-9; size: -; D: TRBD1; DNA: TGTGCCAGCAGCGGACAGGGTGATTCACCCCTCCACTTT; CDR3: CASSGQGDSPLHF
J: TRBJ2-7; V: TRBV7-2; size: -; D: -; DNA: TGTGCCAGCAGTACACAGGGGGGGTTATACGAGCAGTACTTC; CDR3: CASSTQGGLYEQYF
J: TRBJ1-1; V: TRBV20-1; size: few; D: -; DNA: TGCAGTGCTAGACGCCCGACAGGCGAAAACTTT; CDR3: CSARRPTGENF
J: TRBJ2-7; V: TRBV6-5; size: -; D: -; DNA: TGTGCCAGCAGCCTATTTGGCGCGGCCCACGAGCAGTACTTC; CDR3: CASSLFGAAHEQYF
J: TRBJ2-1; V: TRBV7-9; size: -; D: -; DNA: TGTGCCAGCAGCTTAGCGGGGAGTTACAATGAGCAGTTCTTC; CDR3: CASSLAGSYNEQFF
J: TRBJ1-3; V: TRBV5-1; size: -; D: -; DNA: TGCGCCAGCAGCTTGGCCCGGCCCAGGGCTGGAAACACCATATATTTT; CDR3: CASSLARPRAGNTIYF
J: TRBJ2-1; V: TRBV5-1; size: few; D: -; DNA: TGCGCCAGCAGCTTGCAGGGGGGCAATGAGCAGTTCTTC; CDR3: CASSLQGGNEQFF
J: TRBJ2-2; V: TRBV7-2; size: -; D: TRBD2; DNA: TGTGCCAGCAGCTTAACGTTGGCGGGAGCCGGGGAGCTGTTTTTT; CDR3: CASSLTLAGAGELFF
J: TRBJ2-1; V: TRBV14; size: few; D: -; DNA: TGTGCCAGCAGCTGGTTGCGACACTCCTACAATGAGCAGTTCTTC; CDR3: CASSWLRHSYNEQFF
J: TRBJ1-6; V: TRBV19; size: -; D: TRBD1; DNA: TGTGCCAGTAGTACGGACAGGGGAGGATCACCCCTCCACTTT; CDR3: CASSTDRGGSPLHF
J: TRBJ1-6; V: TRBV6-5; size: -; D: -; DNA: TGTGCCAGCAGTTACTCCCCTGGACAAAGGGTGACACCCCTCCACTTT; CDR3: CASSYSPGQRVTPLHF
J: TRBJ2-7; V: TRBV7-2; size: -; D: TRBD1; DNA: TGTGCCAGCAGCTTAAAATGGACAGGGGGTTACGAGCAGTACTTC; CDR3: CASSLKWTGGYEQYF
J: TRBJ2-1; V: TRBV4-1; size: -; D: TRBD2; DNA: TGCGCCAGCAGCCAAGGTGGACTAGCCAATGAGCAGTTCTTC; CDR3: CASSQGGLANEQFF
J: TRBJ1-2; V: TRBV7-9; size: -; D: -; DNA: TGTGCCAGCAGCTCCCTCAGGGATGGCTACACCTTC; CDR3: CASSSLRDGYTF